The clone carrying this T cell receptor beta chain occurred a few times. Its antigen is not identified. This CDR3 spans 13 amino acids. CDR1 and CDR2 from the germline V gene are DFQATT and SNEGSKA (reference sequence). The V and J ends lost 1 base and 1 base, in that order; junction bases with no gene match: 0. The data belong to a study of vaccination and CD4 T cells after COVID-19. Study-wide background: Post-vaccination samples were procured at a median of around 79 days following dose two (range 14 to 241).

With the Oncomine TCR Beta short-read assay, DNA from cultured CD4+ T cells was sequenced. Using its own MiXCR run on the PCR reads, TCRdb lists one record per CDR3 protein. The table shows more than 20,000 distinct CDR3 sequences, with 32% occurring only once. The time point denotes: late sampling 161 to 241 days after vaccination in a few convalescent patients. Treatment given: approximately 11-day PBMC culture with coronavirus spike peptide pools or control peptides (ViraFEST assay). The rearrangement links TRBV20-1 to TRBJ1-1; TRBD1 matches 7 bases. This specimen consisted of CD4+ T cells from blood, cultured in vitro, obtained about 7 months after SARS-CoV-2 vaccination. The source of this sequence is a human donor who had recovered from COVID-19. The chain's CDR3 is CSARGTGNTEAFF. The DNA of the CDR3 is TGCAGTGCTAGAGGGACAGGGAACACTGAAGCTTTCTTT.